This T cell receptor beta chain appears in the sequencing data of a study of blood T cell repertoires in COVID-19. About the study: Donors in the United States, Italy and Spain gave samples during acute or convalescent COVID-19.

The CDR3 runs 16 residues. V was clipped by 6 bases and J by 2 bases; unmatched bases: 7. Per the germline V gene, CDR1 is SGHVS and CDR2 is FQNEAQ. The assay was immunoSEQ multiplex PCR, and TCRdb's table has in-frame clones only and misses some. The sample lists approximately 280,000 clones; around nine tenths were seen once. This TCR derives from a man aged 50 to 59 with acute or convalescent COVID-19. Sequenced input: peripheral blood. The chain is built from TRBV7-8 and TRBJ2-1; 10 nucleotides align to TRBD2. CDR3 sequence: CASRLGLAVPYNEQFF. CDR3 nucleotides: TGTGCCAGCAGACTCGGACTAGCGGTTCCCTACAATGAGCAGTTCTTC.